This TCR beta chain was sequenced during a study of cytotoxic CD8 clonotypes in ibrutinib-treated CLL. Study-wide points: Public clonotypes, found uncommonly, either contracted or stayed stable on treatment.

TCR beta libraries used roughly 1.8 micrograms of DNA from cryopreserved PBMCs. Germline CDR1 is MGHDK and CDR2 is SYGVNS. This CDR3 comprises 18 residues. The V end was cut by 2 bases, the J end by 5 bases, with 24 bases between. TCRdb's table, derived via immunoSEQ multiplex PCR, lists solely in-frame clones and lacks some. The sample holds 150,000 to 200,000 clones, roughly 90% seen once. This clone appeared once. Its specificity is not known. This rearrangement joins TRBV25-1 to TRBJ1-1; TRBD1 is a possible D gene (6 bases). Sequencing used PBMCs, obtained at disease progression, from a patient treated with ibrutinib. The TCR comes from a human donor with chronic lymphocytic leukemia. In DNA, the CDR3 is TGTGCCAGCAGTGAAGGTTCGGGGGGCTTTATCGGGAGGACTGAAGCTTTCTTT. Encoded protein: CASSEGSGGFIGRTEAFF.